This record looks at one T cell receptor beta chain sequence and its context. The antigen remains unidentified. The record originates from a study of CD8 T cells in ankylosing spondylitis. Study observations and caveats: Disease-linked clones were CD8+ and relatively rare in peripheral blood. Clones tied to disease were said to be significantly enriched in matched ankylosing spondylitis synovial fluid.

TCRdb recomputed calls from the 5' RACE reads with MiXCR, one row per CDR3 protein. Of some 290,000 distinct CDR3 sequences listed, 15% to 20% were seen once; the top ten hold 7.5% to 9%. This CDR3 comprises 15 residues. V lost 5 bases to trimming and J lost 9 bases; unmatched junction nucleotides: 11. Germline V lookup: CDR1 SEHNR, CDR2 FQNEAQ (reference sequence). The chain carries TRBV7-9 and TRBJ2-1, with 9 nucleotides matching TRBD2. The material sequenced was blood, either unsorted or a sorted T cell fraction (not recorded which). The TCR originated in a male donor with ankylosing spondylitis or in good health (not recorded which). CDR3 protein: CASSAQLAGIGEQFF. In DNA, the CDR3 is TGTGCCAGCAGCGCCCAGCTAGCGGGAATCGGTGAGCAGTTCTTC.